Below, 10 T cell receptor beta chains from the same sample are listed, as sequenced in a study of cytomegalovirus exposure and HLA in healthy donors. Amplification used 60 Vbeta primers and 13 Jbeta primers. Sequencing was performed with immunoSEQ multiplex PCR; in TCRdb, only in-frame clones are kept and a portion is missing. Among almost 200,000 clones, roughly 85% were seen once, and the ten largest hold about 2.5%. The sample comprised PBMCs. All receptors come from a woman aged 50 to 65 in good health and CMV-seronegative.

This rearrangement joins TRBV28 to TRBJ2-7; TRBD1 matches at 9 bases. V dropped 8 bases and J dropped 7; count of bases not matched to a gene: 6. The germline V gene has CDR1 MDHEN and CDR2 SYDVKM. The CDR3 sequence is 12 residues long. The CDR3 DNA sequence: TGTGCCAGCTGGGACAGGGAGCATGAGCAGTACTTC. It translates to CASWDREHEQYF.

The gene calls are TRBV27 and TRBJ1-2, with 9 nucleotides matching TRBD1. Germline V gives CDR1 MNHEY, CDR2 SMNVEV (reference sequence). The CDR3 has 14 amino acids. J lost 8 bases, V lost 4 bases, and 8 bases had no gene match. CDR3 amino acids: CASSSSGTGSGYTF. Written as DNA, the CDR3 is TGTGCCAGCAGTTCCTCCGGGACAGGGAGCGGCTACACCTTC.

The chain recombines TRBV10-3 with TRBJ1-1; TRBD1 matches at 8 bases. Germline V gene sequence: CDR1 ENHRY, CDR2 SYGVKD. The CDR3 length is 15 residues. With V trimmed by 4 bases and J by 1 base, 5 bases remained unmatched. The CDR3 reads CAISVSGTGNTEAFF. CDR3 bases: TGTGCCATCAGTGTCTCCGGGACAGGGAACACTGAAGCTTTCTTT.

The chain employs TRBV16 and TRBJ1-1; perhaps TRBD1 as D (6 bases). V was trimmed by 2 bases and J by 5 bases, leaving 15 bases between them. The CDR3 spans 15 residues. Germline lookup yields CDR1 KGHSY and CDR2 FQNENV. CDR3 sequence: CASSQGRGARTEAFF. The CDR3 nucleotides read TGTGCCAGCAGCCAAGGGCGGGGGGCAAGGACTGAAGCTTTCTTT. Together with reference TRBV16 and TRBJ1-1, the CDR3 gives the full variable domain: GEEVAQTPKHLVRGEGQKAKLYCAPIKGHSYVFWYQQVLKNEFKFLISFQNENVFDETGMPKERFSAKCLPNSPCSLEIQATKLEDSAVYFCASSQGRGARTEAFFGQGTRLTVV.

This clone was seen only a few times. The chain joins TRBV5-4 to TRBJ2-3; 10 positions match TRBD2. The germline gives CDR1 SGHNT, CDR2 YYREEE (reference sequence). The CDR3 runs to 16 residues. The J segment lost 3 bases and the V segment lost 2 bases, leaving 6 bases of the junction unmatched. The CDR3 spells CASSLGGSGRTDTQYF. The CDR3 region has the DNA TGTGCCAGCAGCTTAGGAGGTAGCGGGAGGACAGATACGCAGTATTTT.

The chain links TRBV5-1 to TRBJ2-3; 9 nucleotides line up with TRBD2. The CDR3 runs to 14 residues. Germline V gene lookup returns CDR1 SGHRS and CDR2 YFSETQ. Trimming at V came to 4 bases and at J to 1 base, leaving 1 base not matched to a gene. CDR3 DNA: TGCGCCAGCAGCCGGACTAGCGGCACAGATACGCAGTATTTT. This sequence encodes CASSRTSGTDTQYF.

CDR3 sequence: CASSQETGRGNEQFF. Here the CDR3 DNA reads TGTGCCAGCTCACAAGAGACAGGTAGAGGGAATGAGCAGTTCTTC. The chain combines TRBV18 with TRBJ2-1; a possible D gene is TRBD1 (6 bases). V was shortened by 4 bases and J by 7 bases, with 17 bases between the two germline ends. CDR1 KGHSH and CDR2 LQKENI come from the germline V gene. The CDR3 length is 15 residues.

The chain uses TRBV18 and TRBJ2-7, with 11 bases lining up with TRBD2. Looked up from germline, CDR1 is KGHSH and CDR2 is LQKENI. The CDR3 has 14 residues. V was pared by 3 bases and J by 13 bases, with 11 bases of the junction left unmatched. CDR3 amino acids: CASSPTSGSDSLYF. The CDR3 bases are TGTGCCAGCTCACCTACTAGCGGGAGCGATTCGCTTTACTTC.

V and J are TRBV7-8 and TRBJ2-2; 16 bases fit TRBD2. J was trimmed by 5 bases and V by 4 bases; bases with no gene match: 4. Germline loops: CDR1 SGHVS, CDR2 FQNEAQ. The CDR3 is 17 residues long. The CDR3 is CASSSSGLAGGTGELFF. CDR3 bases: TGTGCCAGCAGCTCTTCGGGACTAGCGGGAGGGACCGGGGAGCTGTTTTTT.

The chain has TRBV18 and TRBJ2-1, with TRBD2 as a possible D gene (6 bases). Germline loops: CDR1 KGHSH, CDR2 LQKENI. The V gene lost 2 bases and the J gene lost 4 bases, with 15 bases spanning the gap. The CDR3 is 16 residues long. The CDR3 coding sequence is TGTGCCAGCTCACCAAAAGGGACTCGTACGTACAATGAGCAGTTCTTC. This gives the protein CASSPKGTRTYNEQFF. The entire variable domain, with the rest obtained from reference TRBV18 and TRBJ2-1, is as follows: NAGVMQNPRHLVRRRGQEARLRCSPMKGHSHVYWYRQLPEEGLKFMVYLQKENIIDESGMPKERFSAEFPKEGPSILRIQQVVRGDSAAYFCASSPKGTRTYNEQFFGPGTRLTVL.